Below, one TCR beta chain is given with its context. V gave up 2 bases and J gave up 2 bases, with 12 bases separating them. In germline, CDR1 is LGHDT, CDR2 YNNKEL (reference sequence). The CDR3 totals 15 residues. Assay: immunoSEQ multiplex PCR; the TCRdb copy retains only in-frame clones and omits some. The sample carries 140,000 to 150,000 clones, roughly 90% recorded once. This specimen belongs to a study of blood T cell repertoires in COVID-19. Input material: peripheral blood. The chain is built from TRBV3-1 (or the pseudogene TRBV3-2) and TRBJ1-2; a possible D gene is TRBD1 (6 bases). This receptor was taken from a man between 65 and 79 years old with acute or convalescent COVID-19. The CDR3 region is CASSQLRGTNYGYTF. In nucleotides, the CDR3 is TGTGCCAGCAGCCAACTCAGGGGAACCAACTATGGCTACACCTTC.